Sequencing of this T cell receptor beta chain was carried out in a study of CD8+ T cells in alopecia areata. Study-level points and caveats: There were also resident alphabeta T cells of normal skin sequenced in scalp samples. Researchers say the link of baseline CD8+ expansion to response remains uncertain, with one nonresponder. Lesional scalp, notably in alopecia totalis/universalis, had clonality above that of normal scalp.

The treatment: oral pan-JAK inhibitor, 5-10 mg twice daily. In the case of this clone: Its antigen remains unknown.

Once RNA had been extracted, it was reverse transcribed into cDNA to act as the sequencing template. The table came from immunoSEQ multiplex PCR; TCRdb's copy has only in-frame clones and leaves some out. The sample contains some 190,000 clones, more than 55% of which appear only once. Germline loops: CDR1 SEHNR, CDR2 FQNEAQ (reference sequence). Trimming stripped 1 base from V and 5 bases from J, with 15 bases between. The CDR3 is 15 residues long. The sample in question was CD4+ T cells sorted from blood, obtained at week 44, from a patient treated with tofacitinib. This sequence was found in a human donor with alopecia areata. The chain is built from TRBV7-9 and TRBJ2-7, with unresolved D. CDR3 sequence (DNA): TGTGCCAGCAGCTTAGATAGACAAAAAGGCCACGAGCAGTACTTC. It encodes CASSLDRQKGHEQYF. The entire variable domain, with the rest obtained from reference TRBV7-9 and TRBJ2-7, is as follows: DTGVSQNPRHKITKRGQNVTFRCDPISEHNRLYWYRQTLGQGPEFLTYFQNEAQLEKSRLLSDRFSAERPKGSFSTLEIQRTEQGDSAMYLCASSLDRQKGHEQYFGPGTRLTVT.